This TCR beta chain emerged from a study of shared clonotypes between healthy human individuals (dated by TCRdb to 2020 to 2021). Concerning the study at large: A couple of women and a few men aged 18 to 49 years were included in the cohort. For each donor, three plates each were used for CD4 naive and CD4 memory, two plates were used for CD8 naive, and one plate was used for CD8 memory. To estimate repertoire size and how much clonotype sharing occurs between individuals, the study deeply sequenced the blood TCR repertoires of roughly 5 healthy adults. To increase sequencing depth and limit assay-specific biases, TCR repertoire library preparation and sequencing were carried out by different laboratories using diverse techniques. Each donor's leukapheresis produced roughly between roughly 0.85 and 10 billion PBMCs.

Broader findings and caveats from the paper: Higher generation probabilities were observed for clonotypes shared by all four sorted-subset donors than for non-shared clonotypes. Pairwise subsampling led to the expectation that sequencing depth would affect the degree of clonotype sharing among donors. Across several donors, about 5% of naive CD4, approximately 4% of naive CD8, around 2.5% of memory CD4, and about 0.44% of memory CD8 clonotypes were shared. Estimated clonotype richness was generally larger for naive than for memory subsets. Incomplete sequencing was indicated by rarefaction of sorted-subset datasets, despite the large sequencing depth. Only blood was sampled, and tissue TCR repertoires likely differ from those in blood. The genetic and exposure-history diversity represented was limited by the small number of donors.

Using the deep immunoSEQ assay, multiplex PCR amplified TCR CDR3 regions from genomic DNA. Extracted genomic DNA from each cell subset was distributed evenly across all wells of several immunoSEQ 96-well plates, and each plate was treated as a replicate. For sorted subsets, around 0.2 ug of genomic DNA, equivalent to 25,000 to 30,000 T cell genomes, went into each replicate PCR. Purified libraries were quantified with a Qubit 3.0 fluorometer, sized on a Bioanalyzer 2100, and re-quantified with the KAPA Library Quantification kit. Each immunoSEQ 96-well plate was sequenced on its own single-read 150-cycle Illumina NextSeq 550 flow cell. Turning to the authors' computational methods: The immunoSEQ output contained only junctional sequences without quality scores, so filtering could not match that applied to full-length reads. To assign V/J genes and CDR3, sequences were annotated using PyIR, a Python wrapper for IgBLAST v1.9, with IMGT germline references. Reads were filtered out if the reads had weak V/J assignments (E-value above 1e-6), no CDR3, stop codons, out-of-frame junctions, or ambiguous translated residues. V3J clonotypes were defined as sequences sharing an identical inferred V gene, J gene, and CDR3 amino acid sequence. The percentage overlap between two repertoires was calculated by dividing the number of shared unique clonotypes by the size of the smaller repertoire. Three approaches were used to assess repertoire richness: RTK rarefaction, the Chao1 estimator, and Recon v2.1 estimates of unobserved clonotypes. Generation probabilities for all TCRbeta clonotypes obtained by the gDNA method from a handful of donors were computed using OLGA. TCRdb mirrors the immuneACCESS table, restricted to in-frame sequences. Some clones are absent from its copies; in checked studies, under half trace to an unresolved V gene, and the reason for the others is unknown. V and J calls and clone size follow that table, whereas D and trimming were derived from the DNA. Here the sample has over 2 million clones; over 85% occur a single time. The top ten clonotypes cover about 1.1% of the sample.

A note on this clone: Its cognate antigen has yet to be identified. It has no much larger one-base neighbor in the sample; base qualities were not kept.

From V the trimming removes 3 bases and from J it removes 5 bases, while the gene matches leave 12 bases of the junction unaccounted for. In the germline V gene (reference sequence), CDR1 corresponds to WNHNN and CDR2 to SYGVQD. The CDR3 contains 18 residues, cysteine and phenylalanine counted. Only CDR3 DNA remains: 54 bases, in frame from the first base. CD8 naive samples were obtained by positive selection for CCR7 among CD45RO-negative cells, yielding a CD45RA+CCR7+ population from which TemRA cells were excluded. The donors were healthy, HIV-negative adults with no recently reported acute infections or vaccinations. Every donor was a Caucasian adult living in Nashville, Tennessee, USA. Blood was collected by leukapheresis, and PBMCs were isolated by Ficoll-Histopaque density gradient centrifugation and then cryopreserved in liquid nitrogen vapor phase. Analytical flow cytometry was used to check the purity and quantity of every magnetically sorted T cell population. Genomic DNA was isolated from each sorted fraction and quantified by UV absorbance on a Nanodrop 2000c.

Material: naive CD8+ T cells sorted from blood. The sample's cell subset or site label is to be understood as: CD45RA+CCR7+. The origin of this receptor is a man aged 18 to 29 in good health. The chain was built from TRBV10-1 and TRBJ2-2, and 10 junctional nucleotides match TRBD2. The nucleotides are TGCGCCAGCAGTGACCCCAGGACTAGCGGAGATCTAACCGGGGAGCTGTTTTTT. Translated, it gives CASSDPRTSGDLTGELFF.